One and the same sample provided the 32 T cell receptor beta chains below, sequenced in a study of shared clonotypes between healthy human individuals. Libraries were prepared by immunoSEQ multiplex PCR; TCRdb keeps only in-frame clonotypes and omits some of them. The table lists around 95,000 clones, about half of them singletons, with about 16% in the top ten. The sequenced material came from PBMCs. All receptors come from a middle-aged woman in good health. Some clones in this sample may be carry-over from other donors' samples.

This clone was found many times. The genes are TRBV7-2 and TRBJ2-1; TRBD1 agrees at 7 bases. CDR1 and CDR2 from the germline V gene are SGHTA and FQGNSA. The CDR3 covers 13 residues. The V gene end was trimmed by 1 base and the J gene end by 9 bases; junction bases not matched to a gene: 3. CDR3 in amino acids: CASSLEGQSEQFF. The DNA of the CDR3 is TGTGCCAGCAGCTTAGAGGGACAGTCTGAGCAGTTCTTC.

A few counts support this clone. The rearrangement joins TRBV28 to TRBJ2-1; D is ambiguous. Germline V CDR1 and CDR2: MDHEN, SYDVKM. The CDR3 contains 14 residues. With 1 base removed from V and 10 bases from J, the gap between germline ends came to 14 bases. The CDR3 loop reads CASSLSYYEREQFF. The CDR3 DNA reads as TGTGCCAGCAGTTTATCCTACTACGAACGGGAGCAGTTCTTC.

J is TRBJ2-1 and V is TRBV4-2; perhaps D is TRBD1 or TRBD2 (5 bases each). There are 17 residues in the CDR3. Between the trimmed V and J ends, which lost 0 bases and 9 bases, there was a span of 21 bases. Per germline, CDR1 LGHNA and CDR2 YNFKEQ. The CDR3 region has the DNA TGTGCCAGCAGCCAAGAGATCGGGAAGGGGTTGCTAGGTGAGCAGTTCTTC. As protein: CASSQEIGKGLLGEQFF.

This clone was found a few times. V and J are TRBV5-5 and TRBJ1-3, with D unclear. The CDR3 totals 14 residues. Trimming removed 2 bases at V and 3 bases at J, with 9 bases between. In germline, CDR1 is SGHKS, CDR2 YYEKEE (reference sequence). CDR3 nucleotides: TGTGCCAGCAGCTTTCCGGGGTTTGGAAACACCATATATTTT. The encoded protein is CASSFPGFGNTIYF.

This clone has only a few counts. This rearrangement joins TRBV5-1 to TRBJ2-5; 8 bases are a match to TRBD2. Losses at the gene ends were 2 bases for V and 2 bases for J; bases not matched to a gene: 5. Germline CDR1 and CDR2: SGHRS and YFSETQ. The CDR3 sequence is 15 residues long. The CDR3 loop is CASSFTSGYQETQYF. In nucleotides, the CDR3 is TGCGCCAGCAGCTTCACTAGCGGATATCAAGAGACCCAGTACTTC. Complete variable domain (other parts from reference TRBV5-1 and TRBJ2-5): KAGVTQTPRYLIKTRGQQVTLSCSPISGHRSVSWYQQTPGQGLQFLFEYFSETQRNKGNFPGRFSGRQFSNSRSEMNVSTLELGDSALYLCASSFTSGYQETQYFGPGTRLLVL.

Worth noting for this clone: Given a far larger clone just one base away, this is likely a sequencing read error. Distinct nucleotide sequences in the sample also encode this CDR3. The genes are TRBV29-1 and TRBJ1-2; D unclear. The ends were cut back, 1 base at V and 4 bases at J, with 7 bases in the middle. The germline gives CDR1 SQVTM, CDR2 ANQGSEA. CDR3 length equals 12 residues. CDR3 in amino acids: CSVEGQPYGYTF. The CDR3 coding sequence is TGCAGCGTTGAAGGGCAGCCCTATGGCTACACCTTC.

CDR3 protein: CASSMGLKGQELGNTIYF. The CDR3 DNA sequence: TGTGCCAGCAGCATGGGCCTTAAAGGACAGGAACTTGGAAACACCATATATTTT. The chain combines TRBV21-1 with TRBJ1-3; TRBD1, as called in the table, went unchecked against the DNA. TRBV21-1 is listed as a pseudogene. This CDR3 is built from 18 residues.

The gene calls are TRBV27 and TRBJ2-6; TRBD1 matches 7 bases. The V gene's germline CDR1 is MNHEY and CDR2 SMNVEV (reference sequence). The CDR3 sequence is 17 residues long. The V segment lost 5 bases and the J segment 4 bases; nucleotides outside the gene matches: 11. The CDR3 region is CASSQQGSLGGANVLTF. The CDR3 DNA reads TGTGCCAGCAGTCAACAGGGGTCCTTGGGGGGGGCCAACGTCCTGACTTTC.

This chain uses TRBV5-4 with TRBJ1-5, with D possibly TRBD1 on 6 matching bases. Between the trimmed V and J ends, which lost 4 bases and 8 bases, there was a span of 19 bases. Germline CDR1 and CDR2: SGHNT and YYREEE (reference sequence). This CDR3 region has 15 residues. The CDR3 coding sequence is TGTGCCAGCAGCCAGGATCAGGGGTTTGGGGAGCCCCAGCATTTT. Translating it yields CASSQDQGFGEPQHF.

A remark on this clone: A far bigger clonotype differs at one base, so this is likely a read error. The V gene is TRBV11-2, the J gene TRBJ1-1; D gene unclear. Trimming shortened V by 1 base and J by 4 bases, and 7 bases separated the two germline ends. Germline V gives CDR1 SGHAT, CDR2 FQNNGV. The CDR3 spans 13 residues. The CDR3 sequence: CASSLVESTEAFF. The DNA for the CDR3 is TGTGCCAGCAGCTTAGTTGAGAGCACTGAAGCTTTCTTT.

The CDR3 region is CASSRGRIYGYTF. CDR3 in DNA: TGTGCCAGCAGCAGGGGGCGCATCTATGGCTACACCTTC. V gene TRBV7-9 combines with J gene TRBJ1-2; TRBD1 matches at 7 bases. V shed 5 bases, J shed 4 bases, and the junction held 4 bases outside the gene matches. CDR1 is SEHNR and CDR2 is FQNEAQ in the germline V gene (reference sequence). The CDR3 has 13 amino acids. Using reference TRBV7-9 and TRBJ1-2 for the parts outside the CDR3, the full variable domain is DTGVSQNPRHKITKRGQNVTFRCDPISEHNRLYWYRQTLGQGPEFLTYFQNEAQLEKSRLLSDRFSAERPKGSFSTLEIQRTEQGDSAMYLCASSRGRIYGYTFGSGTRLTVV.

The chain recombines TRBV28 with TRBJ1-2; 7 nucleotides agree with TRBD1. The CDR3 is 13 residues long. The germline CDR1 and CDR2 sequences are MDHEN and SYDVKM. Germline trimming cut 5 bases from V and 6 bases from J; bases unmatched to any gene: 6. CDR3: CASSTGAPDGYTF. The CDR3 DNA reads as TGTGCCAGCAGTACAGGGGCGCCCGATGGCTACACCTTC.

The table lists this clone with many counts. This chain joins TRBV15 and TRBJ2-2, with 7 bases fitting TRBD1. Germline V CDR1 and CDR2: LNHNV, YYDKDF (reference sequence). The CDR3 has 15 amino acids. V trimming: 3 bases; J trimming: 5 bases; junction bases outside the gene matches: 6. CDR3 nucleotides: TGTGCCACCAGCAGGGACGACAGGGAGACCGGGGAGCTGTTTTTT. Its protein is CATSRDDRETGELFF.

This clone was picked up one time. A far larger clone is only one base removed, so a read error is likely. The same CDR3 can be traced to other DNA sequences in this sample. The V gene is TRBV7-9, the J gene TRBJ1-1, with 8 bases lining up with TRBD1. Germline CDR1 and CDR2: SEHNR and FQNEAQ (reference sequence). The CDR3 extends over 16 amino acids. The CDR3 here is CASSSRPGGADTEAFF. As DNA, the CDR3 is TGTGCCAGCAGCTCCAGACCAGGGGGCGCGGACACCGAAGCTTTCTTT.

The rearrangement joins TRBV7-9 to TRBJ2-3; D perhaps matches TRBD1 (6 bases). CDR1 is SEHNR and CDR2 is FQNEAQ in the germline V gene (reference sequence). The CDR3 extends over 16 amino acids. V was pared by 1 base and J by 0 bases, with 11 bases between. The CDR3 loop reads CASSLVQGGSTDTQYF. The CDR3 DNA is TGTGCCAGCAGCTTAGTCCAAGGGGGAAGCACAGATACGCAGTATTTT.

The V gene is TRBV19, the J gene TRBJ1-2; D gene unclear. The CDR3 is made up of 14 amino acids. Per the germline V gene, CDR1 is LNHDA and CDR2 is SQIVND (reference sequence). V lost 6 bases and J lost 6, with 17 bases in between. This CDR3 reads CASRFDRRADGYTF. CDR3 coding DNA: TGTGCCAGTAGATTCGACCGGAGGGCGGATGGCTACACCTTC.

The chain uses TRBV28 and TRBJ2-7, with 12 positions matching TRBD2. Losses at the gene ends were 6 bases for V and 2 bases for J; bases not matched to a gene: 17. This CDR3 is built from 19 residues. Germline V gives CDR1 MDHEN, CDR2 SYDVKM. CDR3 bases: TGTGCCAGCAGCGGCAATCCGACTAGCGGGAGTTATTCCCCCTACGAGCAGTACTTC. This sequence encodes CASSGNPTSGSYSPYEQYF.

CDR3 sequence reads: CASSLFSGYQETQYF. In DNA form, the CDR3 reads TGTGCCAGCAGCTTGTTCAGCGGATACCAAGAGACCCAGTACTTC. This chain links TRBV7-6 with TRBJ2-5; possible D gene TRBD2, 5 bases. The CDR3 loop spans 15 amino acids. Trimming took off 3 bases at V and 0 bases at J, with 11 bases between the two ends. CDR1 is SGHVS and CDR2 is FNYEAQ in the germline V gene.

The chain joins TRBV28 to TRBJ2-7; TRBD1 agrees at 10 bases. V lost 5 bases and J lost 3; bases outside the gene matches: 7. Germline loops: CDR1 MDHEN, CDR2 SYDVKM. This CDR3 contains 15 residues. CDR3 DNA: TGTGCCAGCAGTACTTCCGGGACAGGGGACTACGAGCAGTACTTC. Protein: CASSTSGTGDYEQYF. The variable domain in full, completed from reference TRBV28 and TRBJ2-7, reads DVKVTQSSRYLVKRTGEKVFLECVQDMDHENMFWYRQDPGLGLRLIYFSYDVKMKEKGDIPEGYSVSREKKERFSLILESASTNQTSMYLCASSTSGTGDYEQYFGPGTRLTVT.

This clone has a count of ten or more. This rearrangement joins TRBV15 to TRBJ1-3; D remains unclear. This CDR3 comprises 16 residues. Looked up from germline, CDR1 is LNHNV and CDR2 is YYDKDF (reference sequence). V was clipped by 0 bases and J by 0 bases, with 9 bases between them. CDR3 in DNA: TGTGCCACCAGCAGAGATGCCGGACCCTCTGGAAACACCATATATTTT. It encodes CATSRDAGPSGNTIYF. Full variable domain (missing parts from reference TRBV15 and TRBJ1-3): DAMVIQNPRYQVTQFGKPVTLSCSQTLNHNVMYWYQQKSSQAPKLLFHYYDKDFNNEADTPDNFQSRRPNTSFCFLDIRSPGLGDTAMYLCATSRDAGPSGNTIYFGEGSWLTVV.

As to this clone: Given a far larger clone just one base away, this is likely a sequencing read error. V usage is TRBV1 and J usage is TRBJ2-1; TRBD2 was called by the table and not checked on the DNA. TRBV1 is recorded as a pseudogene. The CDR3 length is 18 residues. The chain's CDR3 is CTSSLTGREAGMDNEQFF. The CDR3 DNA reads as TGCACCAGCAGCCTGACTGGGCGGGAGGCGGGAATGGACAATGAGCAGTTCTTC.

This clone has a count of ten or more. The genes are TRBV5-1 and TRBJ1-4; a weak D match, TRBD1 (5 bases). The CDR3 extends over 14 amino acids. Trimming took off 1 base at V and 8 bases at J, with 12 bases between the two ends. Germline V gene lookup returns CDR1 SGHRS and CDR2 YFSETQ. CDR3 DNA: TGCGCCAGCAGCTTGAATACAGGCGCCGAAAAACTGTTTTTT. It encodes CASSLNTGAEKLFF.

This clone occurred a few times. CDR3 sequence (DNA): TGCACCAGCAGCCAAGGAACCACAGATACGCAGTATTTT. It specifies CTSSQGTTDTQYF. The rearrangement links TRBV1 to TRBJ2-3. TRBV1 is a documented pseudogene. This CDR3 contains 13 residues.

Remarks on this clone: It is likely a read error: a sequence one base away is far more abundant. The chain employs TRBV30 and TRBJ2-3; D is undetermined. The CDR3 loop spans 14 amino acids. Germline V CDR1 and CDR2: GTSNPN, SVGIG (reference sequence). CDR3 coding DNA: TGTGCCCGGAGTGACCACGGAGAGGTAGATACGCAGTATTTT. It yields the protein CARSDHGEVDTQYF.

The genes are TRBV5-1 and TRBJ2-7; no clear D gene. V lost 4 bases and J lost 5, with 10 bases in between. There are 12 residues in the CDR3. Germline V gene data show CDR1 as SGHRS and CDR2 as YFSETQ. CDR3 sequence: CASSKGENEQYF. The CDR3 bases are TGCGCCAGCAGCAAGGGTGAAAACGAGCAGTACTTC. Combining the CDR3 with reference TRBV5-1 and TRBJ2-7 gives the whole variable domain KAGVTQTPRYLIKTRGQQVTLSCSPISGHRSVSWYQQTPGQGLQFLFEYFSETQRNKGNFPGRFSGRQFSNSRSEMNVSTLELGDSALYLCASSKGENEQYFGPGTRLTVT.

This clone was picked up many times. The rearrangement uses TRBV6-5 and TRBJ2-3; no definite D call. This CDR3 region has 12 residues. Germline CDR1 reads MNHEY; CDR2 reads SVGAGI. V was shortened by 8 bases and J by 6 bases, with 12 bases between the two germline ends. CDR3 in DNA: TGTGCCAGCGGACCCCTCTTGGATACGCAGTATTTT. It is translated as CASGPLLDTQYF.

In this sample, this clone turned up a few times. J is TRBJ1-5 and V is TRBV7-2, with 7 bases fitting TRBD1. The CDR3 runs 17 residues. The junction had 11 bases not matched to a gene; V was cut back by 1 base and J by 5 bases. Germline assignment: CDR1 SGHTA and CDR2 FQGNSA. In DNA, the CDR3 is TGTGCCAGCAGCTTAGAACCCCCTCCTACAGGGGATCAGCCCCAGCATTTT. Protein sequence: CASSLEPPPTGDQPQHF. The full variable domain, in which reference TRBV7-2 and TRBJ1-5 provide the parts outside the CDR3, is GAGVSQSPSNKVTEKGKDVELRCDPISGHTALYWYRQSLGQGLEFLIYFQGNSAPDKSGLPSDRFSAERTGGSVSTLTIQRTQQEDSAVYLCASSLEPPPTGDQPQHFGDGTRLSIL.

The CDR3: CATSRGAAGSYEQYF. The CDR3 coding sequence is TGTGCCACCAGCAGAGGTGCAGCGGGCTCCTACGAGCAGTACTTC. The chain couples TRBV15 to TRBJ2-7; D might be TRBD2 (6 bases). The length of the CDR3 is 15 residues. CDR1 and CDR2 from the germline V gene are LNHNV and YYDKDF (reference sequence). Trimming left V 1 base short and J 0 bases short, with 10 bases between.

This clone was counted at least ten times. The chain carries TRBV20-1 and TRBJ2-7; D is unclear. With 6 bases removed from V and 6 bases from J, the gap between germline ends came to 9 bases. Per the germline V gene, CDR1 is DFQATT and CDR2 is SNEGSKA (reference sequence). This CDR3 is built from 10 residues. CDR3 in DNA: TGCAGTGCCCCCCGGGTCGAGCAGTACTTC. Amino acid sequence: CSAPRVEQYF.

The chain links TRBV20-1 to TRBJ2-1; tentative D call: TRBD1 (6 bases). Germline values: CDR1 DFQATT, CDR2 SNEGSKA (reference sequence). The CDR3 extends over 11 amino acids. The CDR3 spells CSALGGNEQFF. The CDR3 DNA reads TGCAGCGCTTTAGGGGGCAATGAGCAGTTCTTC.

The rearrangement uses TRBV5-6 and TRBJ2-7; D is uncertain. The V gene's germline CDR1 is SGHDT and CDR2 YYEEEE. The CDR3 totals 13 residues. The V end lost 0 bases, the J end lost 2 bases, and 6 bases lay between the germline ends. In DNA, the CDR3 is TGTGCCAGCAGCTTGGGTTACACCTACGAGCAGTACTTC. This encodes CASSLGYTYEQYF.

This clone was recorded a few times. The junction departs from germline at one end; a sequencing error may be responsible. V usage is TRBV5-1 and J usage is TRBJ2-7; 11 nucleotides align to TRBD2. CDR3 length: 16 residues. Germline lookup yields CDR1 SGHRS and CDR2 YFSETQ. DNA for the CDR3: TGCGCCAGCAGCTGGGGGGGACTAGCGGATTCCTCCGAGCAGTACTTC. Protein sequence: CASSWGGLADSSEQYF.